These T cell receptor beta chains were read from a single sample in a study of regulatory T cells in long-lasting Graves disease. TCRdb called the multiplex PCR reads again in MiXCR, with one record for every CDR3 protein. The table lists hundreds of thousands of distinct CDR3 sequences, under 25% of them singletons. The sequenced sample was peripheral blood mononuclear cells (PBMCs), obtained when the disease was refractory, from a patient treated with antithyroid drugs. All receptors derive from a female donor with Graves disease. Both conserved end residues are part of each CDR3. Each record gives: clone size, CDR3 length, J gene, V gene, D gene, CDR3 DNA, CDR3 protein. A D gene is named only where the DNA matches it firmly. For some rows the clone size is stated as once, few or many, or as a class when expanded; others skip it.

size: NA
length: 16
J: TRBJ1-2
V: TRBV20-1
D: NA
DNA: TGCAGTGCTAGAAACCCGAGGCAGGCCTCTAACTATGGCTACACCTTC
CDR3: CSARNPRQASNYGYTF

size: NA
length: 18
J: TRBJ2-1
V: TRBV12-3/TRBV12-4
D: TRBD2
DNA: TGTGCCAGCAGTTCTCCGGGACTAGCGGGAGGAAGATTGAATGAGCAGTTCTTC
CDR3: CASSSPGLAGGRLNEQFF

size: few
length: 12
J: TRBJ2-7
V: TRBV20-1
D: NA
DNA: TGCAGTGCTAGCAGGGGAGGGGGCGAGCAGTACTTC
CDR3: CSASRGGGEQYF

size: many
length: 14
J: TRBJ2-7
V: TRBV19
D: TRBD2
DNA: TGTGCCAGTAGTGAAGGTAGCGGGGCCTACGAGCAGTACTTC
CDR3: CASSEGSGAYEQYF

size: many
length: 14
J: TRBJ2-7
V: TRBV30
D: NA
DNA: TGTGCCTGGAGTAGGGGCGGAGTGAACTACGAGCAGTACTTC
CDR3: CAWSRGGVNYEQYF

size: few
length: 16
J: TRBJ2-2
V: TRBV7-9
D: TRBD2
DNA: TGTGCCAGCAGCCCCGGCCAAGCGGGGGACACCGGGGAGCTGTTTTTT
CDR3: CASSPGQAGDTGELFF

size: NA
length: 16
J: TRBJ1-6
V: TRBV5-1
D: NA
DNA: TGCGCCAGCAGCCCGACAGGAGGAGCTTATAATTCACCCCTCCACTTT
CDR3: CASSPTGGAYNSPLHF

size: NA
length: 17
J: TRBJ2-5
V: TRBV20-1
D: NA
DNA: TGCAGTGCTAGAGATAGATGGCGAATGAGGACCCAAGAGACCCAGTACTTC
CDR3: CSARDRWRMRTQETQYF

size: many
length: 15
J: TRBJ2-2
V: TRBV6-1
D: NA
DNA: TGTGCCAGCAGTGAAAGGTTCGGGCCAGACGGGGAGCTGTTTTTT
CDR3: CASSERFGPDGELFF

size: NA
length: 14
J: TRBJ2-7
V: TRBV30
D: NA
DNA: TGTGCCTGGAGTAATGGGGTAGGATCCTACGAGCAGTACTTC
CDR3: CAWSNGVGSYEQYF

size: few
length: 14
J: TRBJ2-7
V: TRBV5-1
D: TRBD1
DNA: TGCGCCAGCAGCCACGGGACAGGGAACTACGAGCAGTACTTC
CDR3: CASSHGTGNYEQYF

size: many
length: 13
J: TRBJ2-7
V: TRBV20-1
D: TRBD1
DNA: TGCAGTGCTACGGGACAGAAATCCTACGAGCAGTACTTC
CDR3: CSATGQKSYEQYF

size: few
length: 14
J: TRBJ1-2
V: TRBV18
D: NA
DNA: TGTGCCAGCTCACCACCGTTGCTTTACTATGGCTACACCTTC
CDR3: CASSPPLLYYGYTF